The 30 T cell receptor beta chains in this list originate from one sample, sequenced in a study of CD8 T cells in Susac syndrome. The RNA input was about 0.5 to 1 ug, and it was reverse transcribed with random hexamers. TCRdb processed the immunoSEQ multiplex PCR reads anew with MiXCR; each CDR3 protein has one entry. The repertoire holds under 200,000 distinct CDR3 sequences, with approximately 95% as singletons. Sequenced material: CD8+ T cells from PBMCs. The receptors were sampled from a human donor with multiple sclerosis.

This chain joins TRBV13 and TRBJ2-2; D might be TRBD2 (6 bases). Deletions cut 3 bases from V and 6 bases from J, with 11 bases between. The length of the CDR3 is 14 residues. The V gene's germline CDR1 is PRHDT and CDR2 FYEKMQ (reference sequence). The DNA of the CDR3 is TGTGCCAGCAGCTTCGACCGGGACTCCGGGGAGCTGTTTTTT. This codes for CASSFDRDSGELFF.

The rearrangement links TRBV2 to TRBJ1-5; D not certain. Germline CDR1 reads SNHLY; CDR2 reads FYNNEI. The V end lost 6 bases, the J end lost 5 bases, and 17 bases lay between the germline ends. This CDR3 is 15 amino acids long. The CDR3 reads CASRGQPGRDQPQHF. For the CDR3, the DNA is TGTGCCAGCAGAGGTCAGCCAGGCCGGGATCAGCCCCAGCATTTT.

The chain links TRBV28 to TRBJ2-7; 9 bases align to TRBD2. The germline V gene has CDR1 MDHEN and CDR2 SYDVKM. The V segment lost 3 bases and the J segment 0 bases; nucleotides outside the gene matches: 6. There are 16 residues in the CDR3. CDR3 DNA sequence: TGTGCCAGCAGTTTCCTGCGGGGGGGACTCTCCTACGAGCAGTACTTC. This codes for CASSFLRGGLSYEQYF.

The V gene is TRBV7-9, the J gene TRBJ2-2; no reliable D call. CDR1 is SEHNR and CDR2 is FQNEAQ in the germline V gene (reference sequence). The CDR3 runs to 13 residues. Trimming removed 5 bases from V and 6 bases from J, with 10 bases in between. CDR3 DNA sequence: TGTGCCAGCAGCCCCTCTGGCCCCGGGGAGCTGTTTTTT. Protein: CASSPSGPGELFF.

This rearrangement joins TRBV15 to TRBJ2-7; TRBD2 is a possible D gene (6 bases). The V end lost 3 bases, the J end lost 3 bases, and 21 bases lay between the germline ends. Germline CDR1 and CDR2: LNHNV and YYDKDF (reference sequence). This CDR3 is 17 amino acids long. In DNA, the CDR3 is TGTGCCACCAGCAGCCTACTATCCGGGACTCTGGACTACGAGCAGTACTTC. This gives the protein CATSSLLSGTLDYEQYF.

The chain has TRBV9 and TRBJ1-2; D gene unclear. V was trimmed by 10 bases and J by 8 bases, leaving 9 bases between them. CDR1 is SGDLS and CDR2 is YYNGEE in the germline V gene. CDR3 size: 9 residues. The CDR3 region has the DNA TGTGCCGACGGGCGGGGCTACACCTTC. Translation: CADGRGYTF.

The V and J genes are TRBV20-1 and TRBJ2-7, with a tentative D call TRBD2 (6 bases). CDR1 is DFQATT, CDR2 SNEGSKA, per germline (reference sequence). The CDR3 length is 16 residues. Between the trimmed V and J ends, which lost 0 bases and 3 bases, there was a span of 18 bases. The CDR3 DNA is TGCAGTGCTAGAGATGATCCCGGGGGAAGTCTCTACGAGCAGTACTTC. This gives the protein CSARDDPGGSLYEQYF.

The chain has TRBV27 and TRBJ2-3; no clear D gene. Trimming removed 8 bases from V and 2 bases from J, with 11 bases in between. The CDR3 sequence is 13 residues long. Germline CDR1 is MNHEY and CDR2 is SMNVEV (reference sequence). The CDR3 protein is CASATFITDTQYF. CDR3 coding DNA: TGTGCCAGCGCTACCTTCATCACAGATACGCAGTATTTT.

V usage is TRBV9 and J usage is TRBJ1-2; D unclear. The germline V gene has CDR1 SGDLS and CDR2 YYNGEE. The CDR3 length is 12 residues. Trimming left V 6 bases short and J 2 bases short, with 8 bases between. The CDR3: CASTQTNYGYTF. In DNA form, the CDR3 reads TGTGCCAGCACCCAAACGAACTATGGCTACACCTTC. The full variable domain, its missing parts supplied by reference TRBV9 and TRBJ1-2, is DSGVTQTPKHLITATGQRVTLRCSPRSGDLSVYWYQQSLDQGLQFLIQYYNGEERAKGNILERFSAQQFPDLHSELNLSSLELGDSALYFCASTQTNYGYTFGSGTRLTVV.

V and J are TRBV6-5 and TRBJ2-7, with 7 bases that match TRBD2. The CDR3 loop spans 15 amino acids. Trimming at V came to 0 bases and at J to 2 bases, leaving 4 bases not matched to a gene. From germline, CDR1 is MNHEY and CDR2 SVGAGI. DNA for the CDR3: TGTGCCAGCAGTTACTCCCCACGGGGGGCCTACGAGCAGTACTTC. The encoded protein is CASSYSPRGAYEQYF.

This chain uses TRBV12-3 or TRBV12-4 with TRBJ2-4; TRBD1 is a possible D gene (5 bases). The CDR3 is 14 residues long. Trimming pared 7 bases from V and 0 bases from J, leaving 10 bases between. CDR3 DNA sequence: TGTGCCAGCAAACTGGACACAGCCAAAAACATTCAGTACTTC. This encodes CASKLDTAKNIQYF.

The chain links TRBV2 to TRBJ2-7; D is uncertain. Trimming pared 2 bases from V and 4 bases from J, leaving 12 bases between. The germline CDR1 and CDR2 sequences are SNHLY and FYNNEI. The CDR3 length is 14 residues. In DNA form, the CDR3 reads TGTGCCAGCAGTGAATCGGTGCCACCTTACGAGCAGTACTTC. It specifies CASSESVPPYEQYF.

The CDR3 DNA follows: TGCAGTGCTAGAGATTTGGGTAGTGGAGAGACCCAGTACTTC. Translated: CSARDLGSGETQYF. The genes are TRBV20-1 and TRBJ2-5, with unresolved D. In germline, CDR1 is DFQATT, CDR2 SNEGSKA (reference sequence). V was shortened by 0 bases and J by 4 bases, with 12 bases between the two germline ends. The CDR3 runs 14 residues.

CDR3 nucleotide sequence: TGTGCCAGCAGTTTATCGCAGAGTTTCACCGGGGAGCTGTTTTTT. This translates into CASSLSQSFTGELFF. This sequence joins TRBV27 and TRBJ2-2; unclear D gene. From germline, CDR1 is MNHEY and CDR2 SMNVEV (reference sequence). The CDR3 consists of 15 residues. V lost 0 bases, J lost 4 bases, and 9 bases lay in between.

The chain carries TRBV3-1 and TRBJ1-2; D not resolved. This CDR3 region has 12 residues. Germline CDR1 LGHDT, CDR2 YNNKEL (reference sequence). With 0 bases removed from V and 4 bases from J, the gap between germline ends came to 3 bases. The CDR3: CASSQEGYGYTF. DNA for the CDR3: TGTGCCAGCAGCCAAGAGGGCTATGGCTACACCTTC.

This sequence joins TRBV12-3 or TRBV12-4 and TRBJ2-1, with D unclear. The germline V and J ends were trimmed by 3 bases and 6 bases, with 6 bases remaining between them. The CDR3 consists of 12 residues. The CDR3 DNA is TGTGCCAGCAGTTTTGGTCTCAATGAGCAGTTCTTC. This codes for CASSFGLNEQFF.

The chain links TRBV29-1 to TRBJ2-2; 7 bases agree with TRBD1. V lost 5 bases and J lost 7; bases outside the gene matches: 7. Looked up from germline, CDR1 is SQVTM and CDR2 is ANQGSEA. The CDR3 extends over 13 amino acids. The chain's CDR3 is CSVSTGDGGELFF. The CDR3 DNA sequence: TGCAGCGTTTCCACAGGGGACGGCGGGGAGCTGTTTTTT.

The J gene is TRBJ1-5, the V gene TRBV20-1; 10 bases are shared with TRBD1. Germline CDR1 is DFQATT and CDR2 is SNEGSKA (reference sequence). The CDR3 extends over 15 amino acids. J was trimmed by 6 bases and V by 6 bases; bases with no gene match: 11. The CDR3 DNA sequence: TGCAGTGCCGCAAAGACAGGGGGCAGGGGTCAGCCCCAGCATTTT. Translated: CSAAKTGGRGQPQHF.

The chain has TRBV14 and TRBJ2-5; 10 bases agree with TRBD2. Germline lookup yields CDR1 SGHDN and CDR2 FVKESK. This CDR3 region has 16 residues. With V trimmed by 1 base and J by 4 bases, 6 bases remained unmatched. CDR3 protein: CASSQASSGSGETQYF. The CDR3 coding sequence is TGTGCCAGCAGCCAAGCGTCTAGCGGGAGTGGAGAGACCCAGTACTTC.

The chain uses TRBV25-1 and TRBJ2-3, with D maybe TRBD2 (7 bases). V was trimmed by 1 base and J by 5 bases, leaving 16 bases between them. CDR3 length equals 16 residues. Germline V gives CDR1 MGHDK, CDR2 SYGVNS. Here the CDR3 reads CASSEFRGAPQDTQYF. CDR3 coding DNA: TGTGCCAGCAGTGAATTTCGGGGGGCGCCCCAAGATACGCAGTATTTT.

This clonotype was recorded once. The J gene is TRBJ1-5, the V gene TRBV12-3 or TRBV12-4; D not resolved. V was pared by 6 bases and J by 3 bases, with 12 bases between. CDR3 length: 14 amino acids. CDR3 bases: TGTGCCAGCAGCCTCCTGGGGTTCAATCAGCCCCAGCATTTT. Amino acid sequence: CASSLLGFNQPQHF.

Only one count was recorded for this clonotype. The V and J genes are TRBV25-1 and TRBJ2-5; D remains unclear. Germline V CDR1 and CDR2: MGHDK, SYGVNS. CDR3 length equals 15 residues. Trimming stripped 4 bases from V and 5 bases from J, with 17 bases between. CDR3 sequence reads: CASSAPDVQVETQYF. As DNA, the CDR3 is TGTGCCAGCAGTGCCCCGGACGTACAAGTGGAGACCCAGTACTTC.

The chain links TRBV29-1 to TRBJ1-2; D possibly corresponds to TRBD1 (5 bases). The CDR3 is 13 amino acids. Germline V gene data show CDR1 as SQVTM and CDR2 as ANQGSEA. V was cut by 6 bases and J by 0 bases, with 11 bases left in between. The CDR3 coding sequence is TGCAGCGTAAGACAGACTGCTAACTATGGCTACACCTTC. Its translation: CSVRQTANYGYTF.

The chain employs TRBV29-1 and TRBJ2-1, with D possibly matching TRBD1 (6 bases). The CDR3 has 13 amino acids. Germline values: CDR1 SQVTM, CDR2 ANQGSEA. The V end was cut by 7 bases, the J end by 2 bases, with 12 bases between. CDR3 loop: CSGTDSPYNEQFF. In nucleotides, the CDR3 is TGCAGCGGGACGGACAGCCCCTACAATGAGCAGTTCTTC.

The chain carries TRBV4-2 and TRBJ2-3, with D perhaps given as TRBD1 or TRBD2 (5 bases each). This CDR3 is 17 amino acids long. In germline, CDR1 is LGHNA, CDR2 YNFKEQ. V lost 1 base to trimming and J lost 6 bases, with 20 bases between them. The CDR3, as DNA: TGTGCCAGCAGCCAAGTCTCTGGGACGGAGGTTTCGGATACGCAGTATTTT. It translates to CASSQVSGTEVSDTQYF.

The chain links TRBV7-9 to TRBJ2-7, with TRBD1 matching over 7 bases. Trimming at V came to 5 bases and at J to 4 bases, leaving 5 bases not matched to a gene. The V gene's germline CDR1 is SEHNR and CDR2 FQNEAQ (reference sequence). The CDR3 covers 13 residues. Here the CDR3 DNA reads TGTGCCAGCAGCCGAAAGACAGGGTACGAGCAGTACTTC. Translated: CASSRKTGYEQYF.

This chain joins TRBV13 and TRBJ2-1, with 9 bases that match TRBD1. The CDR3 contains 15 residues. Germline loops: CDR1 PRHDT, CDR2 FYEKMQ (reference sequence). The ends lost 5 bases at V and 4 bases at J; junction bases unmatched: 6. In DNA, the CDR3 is TGTGCCAGCAGCCCAGGGGACAGGGTTTACAATGAGCAGTTCTTC. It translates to CASSPGDRVYNEQFF.

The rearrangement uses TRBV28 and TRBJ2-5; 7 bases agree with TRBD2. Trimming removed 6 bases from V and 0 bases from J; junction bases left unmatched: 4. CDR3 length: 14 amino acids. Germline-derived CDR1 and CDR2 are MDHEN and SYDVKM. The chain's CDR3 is CASRPGLDQETQYF. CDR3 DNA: TGTGCCAGCAGACCTGGACTAGACCAAGAGACCCAGTACTTC.

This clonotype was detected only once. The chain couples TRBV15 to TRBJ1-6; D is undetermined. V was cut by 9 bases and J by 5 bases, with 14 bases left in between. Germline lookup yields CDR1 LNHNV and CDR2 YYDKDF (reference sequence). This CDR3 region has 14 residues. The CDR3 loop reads CATRVRGNNSPLHF. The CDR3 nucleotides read TGTGCCACTCGAGTACGTGGGAATAATTCACCCCTCCACTTT.

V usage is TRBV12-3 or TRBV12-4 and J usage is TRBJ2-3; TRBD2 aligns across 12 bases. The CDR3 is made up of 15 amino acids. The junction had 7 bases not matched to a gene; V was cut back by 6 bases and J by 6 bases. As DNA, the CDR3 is TGTGCCAGCAGAGACCTAGCGGGAGGGCTTGATACGCAGTATTTT. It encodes CASRDLAGGLDTQYF.